This TCR beta chain comes out of a study of post-analysis software for immune sequencing data. Study context: Relapsing-remitting, secondary progressive and progressive-relapsing forms of multiple sclerosis all featured among disease courses.

Carried by the TCR beta cDNA libraries were unique molecular identifiers. The authors obtained roughly 0.5 million cDNA molecules from roughly 1.1 to 9.2 million T cells. One entry per CDR3 protein results from TCRdb running MiXCR on the PCR reads. The sample has 800,000 to 950,000 distinct CDR3 sequences, about 57% seen once; the top ten hold about 4.8%. In the case of this clonotype: The target antigen is unknown.

The study's findings and limits: Patients showed TRBV5-6, TRBV5-1 and TRBV20-1 among five TRBV segments more frequent than in controls. Controls had significantly higher normalized Chao1 diversity than multiple sclerosis patients.

This CDR3 has 16 amino acids. V was pared by 3 bases and J by 0 bases, with 15 bases between. Sample: blood. This TCR was sampled from a girl aged 5 to 17 with multiple sclerosis. The chain has TRBV12-3 or TRBV12-4 and TRBJ2-7; D gene ambiguous. CDR3 sequence (DNA): TGTGCCAGCAGTTTGATGACGGCCGATAGCTCCTACGAGCAGTACTTC. Protein sequence: CASSLMTADSSYEQYF.